The 28 T cell receptor beta chains given below trace back to one sample, sequenced in a study of identical twins. TCRdb called the 5' RACE reads again in MiXCR, with one record for every CDR3 protein. The sample consists of some 300,000 distinct CDR3 sequences, roughly an eighth of them appearing once. The sample was also reused in another study, on yellow fever vaccine responses in identical twins.

The sequenced material came from CD8+ T cells sorted from blood. The receptors shown here come from a woman between 18 and 29 years old in good health.

The chain couples TRBV7-9 to TRBJ2-7; TRBD1 matches 10 bases. Germline V lookup: CDR1 SEHNR, CDR2 FQNEAQ (reference sequence). J lost 3 bases, V lost 5 bases, and 7 bases had no gene match. This CDR3 spans 15 amino acids. This CDR3 reads CASSPAGTGDYEQYF. CDR3 DNA: TGTGCCAGCAGCCCAGCCGGGACAGGGGACTACGAGCAGTACTTC.

The sample holds many counts of this clonotype. The chain carries TRBV5-1 and TRBJ2-7, with TRBD1 identical over 7 bases. Germline V gene sequence: CDR1 SGHRS, CDR2 YFSETQ. The CDR3 consists of 14 residues. The ends lost 4 bases at V and 4 bases at J; junction bases unmatched: 8. The CDR3 nucleotides are TGCGCCAGCAGCCCCGAGGACAGGCTGTACGAGCAGTACTTC. Amino acids: CASSPEDRLYEQYF.

The table lists this clonotype with a few counts. This chain links TRBV11-2 with TRBJ2-5, with D unclear. CDR3 size: 16 residues. The V end lost 4 bases, the J end lost 4 bases, and 19 bases lay between the germline ends. Germline loops: CDR1 SGHAT, CDR2 FQNNGV. As DNA, the CDR3 is TGTGCCAGCAGCTCCTTGACCGTGGCTGGCGGAGAGACCCAGTACTTC. Amino acids: CASSSLTVAGGETQYF.

A few counts support this clonotype. The chain recombines TRBV5-5 with TRBJ2-3; 11 bases align to TRBD2. V lost 2 bases to trimming and J lost 2 bases; unmatched junction nucleotides: 4. CDR1 is SGHKS, CDR2 YYEKEE, per germline (reference sequence). The CDR3 contains 16 residues. CDR3 residues: CASSFRLAGTTDTQYF. The CDR3 nucleotides are TGTGCCAGCAGCTTCCGACTAGCGGGAACCACAGATACGCAGTATTTT.

The genes are TRBV7-6 and TRBJ2-5; TRBD2 agrees at 14 bases. The ends lost 9 bases at V and 1 base at J; junction bases unmatched: 16. The germline V gene has CDR1 SGHVS and CDR2 FNYEAQ. This CDR3 contains 19 residues. The CDR3 here is CARAPGTSGGSHLQETQYF. CDR3 DNA: TGTGCCAGAGCACCCGGGACTAGCGGGGGATCCCACCTCCAAGAGACCCAGTACTTC.

This clonotype has just a few counts. V is TRBV4-1 and J is TRBJ1-1; D remains ambiguous. CDR1 is MGHRA, CDR2 YSYEKL, per germline. CDR3 length: 15 residues. Trimming removed 0 bases at V and 4 bases at J, with 12 bases between. The DNA of the CDR3 is TGCGCCAGCAGCCAAGAGAGGCGGGGATCCACTGAAGCTTTCTTT. Encoded protein: CASSQERRGSTEAFF.

This clonotype has only a few counts. The rearrangement links TRBV12-3 or TRBV12-4 to TRBJ2-3; a possible D gene is TRBD2 (6 bases). CDR3 length: 17 residues. With 6 bases removed from V and 0 bases from J, the gap between germline ends came to 19 bases. The CDR3 DNA reads as TGTGCCAGCAGCCCTCCAACTCGGGGACTGAGCACAGATACGCAGTATTTT. It translates to CASSPPTRGLSTDTQYF.

This rearrangement joins TRBV18 to TRBJ2-2; 8 positions agree with TRBD2. With 3 bases clipped from V and 2 bases from J, the junction kept 11 bases outside the gene matches. The CDR3 loop spans 18 amino acids. CDR1 is KGHSH and CDR2 is LQKENI in the germline V gene. CDR3 in amino acids: CASSPSVSGGPNTGELFF. Written as DNA, the CDR3 is TGTGCCAGCTCACCCTCAGTAAGCGGGGGCCCAAACACCGGGGAGCTGTTTTTT.

In its sample, this clonotype was seen many times. This sequence joins TRBV9 and TRBJ2-5, with D uncertain. Trimming pared 3 bases from V and 0 bases from J, leaving 18 bases between. Germline lookup yields CDR1 SGDLS and CDR2 YYNGEE. CDR3 length equals 17 residues. The CDR3 here is CASSARRTFKYQETQYF. The CDR3, as DNA: TGTGCCAGCAGCGCCCGGAGAACATTTAAGTACCAAGAGACCCAGTACTTC.

In its sample, this clonotype was seen a few times. The rearrangement links TRBV5-4 to TRBJ2-5; possibly TRBD1 for D (6 bases). The CDR3 totals 14 residues. V lost 2 bases and J lost 2, with 10 bases in between. Germline V gene sequence: CDR1 SGHNT, CDR2 YYREEE (reference sequence). Here the CDR3 reads CASSLQQGQETQYF. The CDR3 coding sequence is TGTGCCAGCAGCTTACAACAGGGACAAGAGACCCAGTACTTC.

The chain uses TRBV28 and TRBJ2-2; D gene uncertain. CDR3 length equals 15 residues. Trimming removed 3 bases from V and 1 base from J, with 9 bases in between. Per the germline V gene, CDR1 is MDHEN and CDR2 is SYDVKM. This CDR3 reads CASSFYYKNTGELFF. CDR3 in DNA: TGTGCCAGCAGTTTCTACTACAAGAACACCGGGGAGCTGTTTTTT.

This clonotype was counted a few times. The chain combines TRBV2 with TRBJ2-7; D gene uncertain. With 6 bases removed from V and 4 bases from J, the gap between germline ends came to 7 bases. Germline assignment: CDR1 SNHLY and CDR2 FYNNEI. The CDR3 is 11 amino acids. CDR3 region: CASSDPYEQYF. The CDR3 coding sequence is TGTGCCAGCAGCGACCCTTACGAGCAGTACTTC.

Ten or more counts support this clonotype. The genes are TRBV24-1 and TRBJ2-1, with 10 bases aligning to TRBD2. Germline CDR1 and CDR2: KGHDR and SFDVKD. This CDR3 region has 14 residues. V shed 5 bases, J shed 7 bases, and the junction held 4 bases outside the gene matches. This CDR3 reads CATSGASGSNEQFF. DNA of the CDR3: TGTGCCACCAGTGGAGCTAGCGGGAGTAATGAGCAGTTCTTC.

This clonotype has just a few counts. This chain links TRBV27 with TRBJ2-1, with D tentatively TRBD1 (6 bases). CDR3 length: 16 residues. Germline-derived CDR1 and CDR2 are MNHEY and SMNVEV (reference sequence). V was shortened by 2 bases and J by 4 bases, with 15 bases between the two germline ends. DNA of the CDR3: TGTGCCAGCAGTTTAATTGGGGGCCGAGGATACAATGAGCAGTTCTTC. Translated: CASSLIGGRGYNEQFF.

This clonotype showed up just a few times. CDR3 DNA: TGTGCCAGCAACCTTCTCTCGGGGGGTCCCTACAATGAGCAGTTCTTC. Translating gives CASNLLSGGPYNEQFF. This chain links TRBV11-1 with TRBJ2-1; 7 nucleotides match TRBD2. V shed 7 bases and J 2 bases; nucleotides not matched to a gene: 11. The germline V gene encodes CDR1 SGHAT and CDR2 FQDESV (reference sequence). This CDR3 is built from 16 residues.

This clonotype was counted a few times. The chain has TRBV7-8 and TRBJ1-2; 10 bases map to TRBD1. The V gene end was trimmed by 8 bases and the J gene end by 6 bases; junction bases not matched to a gene: 18. CDR3 size: 17 residues. Germline lookup yields CDR1 SGHVS and CDR2 FQNEAQ. CDR3 nucleotides: TGTGCCAGCGGAGACCGGGACAGGGGAAGTATAGTGGATGGCTACACCTTC. Translating it yields CASGDRDRGSIVDGYTF.

The chain carries TRBV20-1 and TRBJ2-3, with D possibly being TRBD1 (5 bases). This CDR3 region has 15 residues. The germline V and J ends were trimmed by 0 bases and 0 bases, with 10 bases remaining between them. In germline, CDR1 is DFQATT, CDR2 SNEGSKA (reference sequence). CDR3 bases: TGCAGTGCTAGAGATCGCAGGGAAAGCACAGATACGCAGTATTTT. It yields the protein CSARDRRESTDTQYF.

This clonotype was counted many times. The rearrangement links TRBV10-2 to TRBJ2-7; D is ambiguous. Trimming left V 0 bases short and J 3 bases short, with 9 bases between. Looked up from germline, CDR1 is WSHSY and CDR2 is SAAADI. This CDR3 spans 14 amino acids. Here the CDR3 reads CASSESGRYYEQYV. In DNA, the CDR3 is TGCGCCAGCAGTGAGTCTGGCAGGTACTACGAGCAGTACGTC.

This clonotype was seen a handful of times. The rearrangement joins TRBV13 to TRBJ2-3; D assignment may be TRBD1 or TRBD2 (5 bases each). The ends were cut back, 0 bases at V and 2 bases at J, with 18 bases in the middle. Germline V gene data show CDR1 as PRHDT and CDR2 as FYEKMQ (reference sequence). The CDR3 consists of 18 residues. The CDR3, as DNA: TGTGCCAGCAGCTTAGGAGGGGAGTTTGGCGGAACCACAGATACGCAGTATTTT. Residues: CASSLGGEFGGTTDTQYF. Supplemented by reference TRBV13 and TRBJ2-3, the full variable domain reads AAGVIQSPRHLIKEKRETATLKCYPIPRHDTVYWYQQGPGQDPQFLISFYEKMQSDKGSIPDRFSAQQFSDYHSELNMSSLELGDSALYFCASSLGGEFGGTTDTQYFGPGTRLTVL.

The chain combines TRBV5-5 with TRBJ2-3; 14 bases line up with TRBD2. V lost 5 bases to trimming and J lost 1 base; unmatched junction nucleotides: 9. This CDR3 comprises 18 residues. CDR1 is SGHKS and CDR2 is YYEKEE in the germline V gene (reference sequence). The CDR3 reads CASRGTSGGAPRTDTQYF. The CDR3 DNA follows: TGTGCCAGCAGAGGGACTAGCGGGGGCGCTCCCCGCACAGATACGCAGTATTTT.

This clonotype turned up a few times. A read error may account for a junction end that differs from germline. The V call is TRBV10-1, the J call TRBJ2-7, with TRBD1 identical over 7 bases. Germline V gene lookup returns CDR1 WNHNN and CDR2 SYGVQD (reference sequence). CDR3 size: 13 residues. Here the CDR3 DNA reads TGCGCCAGCAGTGAGGCACTGACAGGGCCCGTTTCCTTC. This encodes CASSEALTGPVSF.

The V gene is TRBV29-1, the J gene TRBJ2-3; D possibly corresponds to TRBD1 (6 bases). V lost 4 bases, J lost 0 bases, and 14 bases lay in between. This CDR3 is 15 amino acids long. CDR1 and CDR2 (germline): SQVTM, ANQGSEA. The DNA of the CDR3 is TGCAGCGTTGGAGAATGGACAGCGAGCACAGATACGCAGTATTTT. Amino acid sequence: CSVGEWTASTDTQYF.

This chain uses TRBV11-1 with TRBJ2-2, with a weak D call TRBD1 (7 bases). The V and J ends lost 7 bases and 0 bases respectively, with 21 bases between them. CDR3 length equals 18 residues. Germline CDR1 reads SGHAT; CDR2 reads FQDESV (reference sequence). CDR3 in amino acids: CASTGGTVGTPNTGELFF. The CDR3 nucleotides are TGTGCCAGCACAGGCGGGACAGTTGGTACCCCGAACACCGGGGAGCTGTTTTTT. The complete variable domain, with remaining parts taken from reference TRBV11-1 and TRBJ2-2, reads EAEVAQSPRYKITEKSQAVAFWCDPISGHATLYWYRQILGQGPELLVQFQDESVVDDSQLPKDRFSAERLKGVDSTLKIQPAELGDSAMYLCASTGGTVGTPNTGELFFGEGSRLTVL.

This clonotype turned up a few times. The chain has TRBV27 and TRBJ2-7, with TRBD2 matching 8 bases. The CDR3 sequence is 15 residues long. V lost 6 bases, J lost 4 bases, and 11 bases stayed unmatched. Germline CDR1 MNHEY, CDR2 SMNVEV (reference sequence). The chain's CDR3 is CASRPGLEIPYEQYF. DNA of the CDR3: TGTGCCAGCAGACCGGGACTAGAGATTCCGTACGAGCAGTACTTC.

The chain uses TRBV4-1 and TRBJ2-2; D is tentatively TRBD1 or TRBD2 (5 bases each). The CDR3 contains 14 residues. The V and J ends lost 4 bases and 7 bases respectively, with 13 bases between them. Germline CDR1 is MGHRA and CDR2 is YSYEKL. The CDR3 sequence: CASSLVRGSGELFF. DNA for the CDR3: TGCGCCAGCAGCCTAGTCCGGGGCAGCGGGGAGCTGTTTTTT.

The chain combines TRBV6-1 with TRBJ2-1; either TRBD1 or TRBD2 may fit D (5 bases each). The CDR3 loop spans 17 amino acids. Germline V gives CDR1 MNHNS, CDR2 SASEGT. Trimming took 7 bases from V and 8 from J, leaving 27 bases between them. CDR3: CASTIRARVGRGDEQFF. In DNA, the CDR3 is TGTGCCAGCACCATACGTGCGAGGGTTGGTCGAGGGGATGAGCAGTTCTTC.

This clonotype was detected a few times. V and J are TRBV7-6 and TRBJ1-2, with D unclear. This CDR3 has 14 residues. Germline CDR1 reads SGHVS; CDR2 reads FNYEAQ. V lost 1 base, J lost 6 bases, and 12 bases lay in between. The CDR3 DNA is TGTGCCAGCAGCTTAGGTGGCCCGAACGATGGCTACACCTTC. This encodes CASSLGGPNDGYTF.

V usage is TRBV6-4 and J usage is TRBJ2-1; D call uncertain. Germline lookup yields CDR1 MRHNA and CDR2 SNTAGT. The CDR3 is 14 amino acids. Trimming removed 1 base at V and 2 bases at J, with 6 bases between. CDR3 sequence reads: CASSDLGPYNEQFF. The CDR3, as DNA: TGTGCCAGCAGTGACTTGGGTCCCTACAATGAGCAGTTCTTC.